The 31 T cell receptor beta chains presented below share a single source sample, sequenced in a study of T cell repertoires in cytomegalovirus infection (dated 2019 in TCRdb). Sequenced on an Illumina HiSeq 1500. TCRdb passed the public sequencing reads through fastp at Q25 and MiXCR, retaining productive beta sequences. Rows merge per CDR3 protein into single entries with the most common DNA and genes. The sample table contains around 900,000 distinct CDR3 sequences; only one count was recorded for approximately 31% of them. The ten largest account for about an eighth of the sample. The sample's treatment or condition label, decoded: in vitro stimulation with specific CMV peptide epitopes to enrich CMV-specific T cells. For these TCRs, the target antigens are not known. This sample comprised cultured CD8+ T cells from PBMCs, obtained from culture after CMV antigen stimulation. Receptors originate from a human donor in good health (CMV status not recorded). Some clones in this sample may be carry-over from other donors' samples.

This chain uses TRBV7-4 with TRBJ1-5; weak D call: TRBD1 (5 bases). This CDR3 comprises 15 residues. V lost 5 bases and J lost 0, with 11 bases in between. Germline values: CDR1 SGHVT, CDR2 SQSDAQ. The DNA for the CDR3 is TGTGCCAGCAGCAGCCAGGGAAGTAGCAATCAGCCCCAGCATTTT. As protein: CASSSQGSSNQPQHF.

This clonotype was counted only a few times. The rearrangement joins TRBV7-8 to TRBJ2-3, with D possibly being TRBD1 or TRBD2 (6 bases each). V was pared by 1 base and J by 6 bases, with 11 bases between. The germline V gene encodes CDR1 SGHVS and CDR2 FQNEAQ. CDR3 length equals 14 residues. The CDR3 DNA follows: TGTGCCAGCAGCTTAGTCGGGGGCTGGGATACGCAGTATTTT. Protein product: CASSLVGGWDTQYF.

In this sample, this clonotype turned up many times. The V call is TRBV7-6, the J call TRBJ1-6; D remains unclear. Germline V lookup: CDR1 SGHVS, CDR2 FNYEAQ. This CDR3 has 13 amino acids. V was clipped by 1 base and J by 8 bases, with 6 bases between them. The CDR3 loop is CASSLERYSPLHF. CDR3 DNA sequence: TGTGCCAGCAGCTTAGAGCGCTATTCACCCCTCCACTTT.

V gene TRBV4-1 combines with J gene TRBJ1-5; TRBD1 might be the D (5 bases). V shed 1 base and J shed 0 bases, with 10 bases lying between them. CDR3 length: 16 residues. CDR1 is MGHRA, CDR2 YSYEKL, per germline. CDR3 in DNA: TGCGCCAGCAGCCAAGTACACAGGCCTAGCAATCAGCCCCAGCATTTT. It translates to CASSQVHRPSNQPQHF.

The chain is built from TRBV7-9 and TRBJ1-2, with unresolved D. Trimming cost V 5 bases and J 8 bases, with 15 bases left between them. The CDR3 length is 13 residues. Germline CDR1 is SEHNR and CDR2 is FQNEAQ (reference sequence). The CDR3 loop reads CASSQGLQQGYTF. Written as DNA, the CDR3 is TGTGCCAGCAGCCAAGGACTGCAGCAAGGCTACACCTTC.

This clonotype has a handful of counts. The rearrangement uses TRBV7-6 and TRBJ2-2; the D is unclear. With 3 bases removed from V and 7 bases from J, the gap between germline ends came to 6 bases. Germline values: CDR1 SGHVS, CDR2 FNYEAQ. The CDR3 contains 12 residues. CDR3 in DNA: TGTGCCAGCAGCTTTAGCAGCGGGGAGCTGTTTTTT. Translation gives CASSFSSGELFF.

This clonotype has a handful of counts. The chain links TRBV9 to TRBJ1-2, with D possibly TRBD1 on 5 matching bases. CDR1 is SGDLS, CDR2 YYNGEE, per germline. Trimming took 4 bases from V and 13 from J, leaving 14 bases between them. The CDR3 is 11 residues long. CDR3 DNA: TGTGCCAGCAGCCCTCAACGGGGGGTCACCTTC. This sequence encodes CASSPQRGVTF.

The chain uses TRBV7-6 and TRBJ1-6; D not resolved. The CDR3 runs to 14 residues. V was pared by 3 bases and J by 7 bases, with 10 bases between. Germline V CDR1 and CDR2: SGHVS, FNYEAQ. CDR3 in DNA: TGTGCCAGCAGCTTGGGCAGTAAAAATTCACCCCTCCACTTT. Translated: CASSLGSKNSPLHF.

Points on this clonotype: Since a much larger clone is just one base distant, this may be a read error. V is TRBV7-6 and J is TRBJ2-6, with D tentatively TRBD1 (5 bases). Germline loops: CDR1 SGHVS, CDR2 FNYEAQ. The V end lost 4 bases, the J end lost 2 bases, and 15 bases lay between the germline ends. The CDR3 spans 17 residues. The CDR3 region has the DNA TGTGCCAGCAGCTACCCCCGGACAAGGGCTGGGGCCAACGTCCTGACTTTC. It is translated as CASSYPRTRAGANVLTF.

This chain uses TRBV5-4 with TRBJ2-7, with D maybe TRBD2 (6 bases). The CDR3 spans 14 residues. The V and J ends lost 2 bases and 2 bases respectively, with 11 bases between them. Germline lookup yields CDR1 SGHNT and CDR2 YYREEE (reference sequence). CDR3 region: CASSFGGATYEQYF. The CDR3, as DNA: TGTGCCAGCAGCTTTGGCGGGGCCACCTACGAGCAGTACTTC.

To note about this clonotype: The missing conserved phenylalanine or tryptophan at the end of this CDR3 makes a read error likely. The gene calls are TRBV4-2 and TRBJ1-5; D not resolved. Trimming shortened V by 0 bases and J by 0 bases, and 9 bases separated the two germline ends. This CDR3 region has 16 residues. Germline CDR1 LGHNA, CDR2 YNFKEQ. CDR3 loop: CASSQDSFYSNQPQHS. CDR3 DNA: TGTGCCAGCAGCCAAGACAGTTTCTATAGCAATCAGCCCCAGCATTCT.

The rearrangement joins TRBV6-1 to TRBJ2-1; D not certain. The CDR3 runs to 13 residues. V lost 5 bases, J lost 6 bases, and 11 bases lay in between. Germline V gene sequence: CDR1 MNHNS, CDR2 SASEGT. CDR3 residues: CASSSGRINEQFF. CDR3 bases: TGTGCCAGCAGTTCCGGACGGATCAATGAGCAGTTCTTC.

The rearrangement joins TRBV20-1 to TRBJ1-2; a possible D gene is TRBD1 (6 bases). CDR1 and CDR2 (germline): DFQATT, SNEGSKA (reference sequence). V lost 4 bases and J lost 0, with 6 bases in between. The length of the CDR3 is 12 residues. The CDR3 reads CSATGANYGYTF. The CDR3 DNA follows: TGCAGTGCTACAGGGGCTAACTATGGCTACACCTTC.

This clonotype was observed at least ten times. The chain has TRBV27 and TRBJ1-5; TRBD1 is a possible D gene (6 bases). V dropped 3 bases and J dropped 5 bases, with 8 bases sitting between them. CDR1 and CDR2 (germline): MNHEY, SMNVEV (reference sequence). The CDR3 is 13 amino acids. The CDR3 protein is CASSFEGDQPQHF. The CDR3 coding sequence is TGTGCCAGCAGTTTCGAGGGGGATCAGCCCCAGCATTTT.

The chain employs TRBV15 and TRBJ2-1, with 12 bases matching TRBD1. V was clipped by 4 bases and J by 9 bases; unmatched bases: 4. The CDR3 runs to 14 residues. The V gene's germline CDR1 is LNHNV and CDR2 YYDKDF (reference sequence). This CDR3 is CATSNRDRGREQFF. The CDR3 nucleotides are TGTGCCACCAGCAACCGGGACAGGGGGCGTGAGCAGTTCTTC.

The gene calls are TRBV12-3 or TRBV12-4 and TRBJ2-3; 8 positions agree with TRBD1. V lost 1 base, J lost 4 bases, and 10 bases stayed unmatched. The CDR3 loop spans 17 amino acids. The CDR3 sequence: CASSLDWDRLPADTQYF. CDR3 sequence (DNA): TGTGCCAGCAGTTTAGACTGGGACAGGCTTCCCGCAGATACGCAGTATTTT.

The CDR3 loop reads CAISPGTRAYEQYV. The DNA of the CDR3 is TGTGCCATCAGCCCCGGGACAAGGGCCTACGAGCAGTACGTC. The gene calls are TRBV10-3 and TRBJ2-7; D possibly corresponds to TRBD1 (6 bases). Trimming took off 6 bases at V and 2 bases at J, with 14 bases between the two ends. CDR3 length: 14 residues. Germline CDR1 reads ENHRY; CDR2 reads SYGVKD.

This clonotype was found many times. The rearrangement links TRBV7-3 to TRBJ2-6; D is ambiguous. Trimming took off 5 bases at V and 0 bases at J, with 11 bases between the two ends. CDR1 SGHTA and CDR2 FQGTGA come from the germline V gene. This CDR3 is built from 16 residues. This CDR3 reads CASSPYLDSGANVLTF. In DNA, the CDR3 is TGTGCCAGCAGCCCGTACTTAGACTCTGGGGCCAACGTCCTGACTTTC.

As concerns this clonotype: A junction end diverges from the germline sequence, so it may reflect a read error. The chain has TRBV12-3 or TRBV12-4 and TRBJ1-4; D not certain. This CDR3 comprises 17 residues. The CDR3: CANSLIGQKPTNEKLFF. CDR3 nucleotides: TGTGCCAACAGTTTGATTGGGCAAAAACCAACTAATGAAAAACTGTTTTTT.

This clonotype occurred many times. The chain uses TRBV7-6 and TRBJ2-3; no definite D call. V gave up 2 bases and J gave up 0 bases, with 24 bases separating them. CDR3 length: 20 residues. Germline lookup yields CDR1 SGHVS and CDR2 FNYEAQ. The CDR3, as DNA: TGTGCCAGCAGCTTATCCTCCCGTATTTGGCAGAAGACTAGCACAGATACGCAGTATTTT. This sequence encodes CASSLSSRIWQKTSTDTQYF.

The chain employs TRBV23-1 and TRBJ1-1; D not resolved. TRBV23-1 is identified as an open reading frame with a role that is uncertain. V shed 6 bases and J shed 0 bases, with 14 bases lying between them. There are 15 residues in the CDR3. The CDR3 sequence: CASRIPGLLNTEAFF. The CDR3 DNA reads TGCGCCAGCAGAATCCCAGGCTTATTGAACACTGAAGCTTTCTTT.

This clonotype has only a few counts. This chain's CDR3 is CASSYGVGDYGYTF. The CDR3 DNA is TGTGCCAGCAGTTACGGAGTCGGTGACTATGGCTACACCTTC. The rearrangement joins TRBV6-5 to TRBJ1-2; D remains ambiguous. Germline V gives CDR1 MNHEY, CDR2 SVGAGI. The CDR3 spans 14 residues. V was cut by 2 bases and J by 3 bases, with 10 bases left in between.

This clonotype was detected a few times. The chain carries TRBV7-9 and TRBJ2-1, with a possible D match to TRBD2 (5 bases). Germline V lookup: CDR1 SEHNR, CDR2 FQNEAQ (reference sequence). Trimming pared 6 bases from V and 6 bases from J, leaving 18 bases between. This CDR3 is 15 amino acids long. The CDR3 bases are TGTGCCAGCAGTCTAGGCGGGCCGCCCTTCAATGAGCAGTTCTTC. It is translated as CASSLGGPPFNEQFF.

The chain combines TRBV25-1 with TRBJ1-4; a weak D match, TRBD1 (6 bases). This CDR3 region has 16 residues. Trimming pared 3 bases from V and 8 bases from J, leaving 19 bases between. Germline V gives CDR1 MGHDK, CDR2 SYGVNS. In DNA, the CDR3 is TGTGCCAGCAGTGAGCCCTACAGGGCTTGGTTCGAAAAACTGTTTTTT. Translated: CASSEPYRAWFEKLFF.

This clonotype showed up just a few times. The CDR3 bases are TGCGCCAGCAGCCAAGACCCTCCCGGGACAGGGGTCGGGTACTTC. Translation: CASSQDPPGTGVGYF. This chain joins TRBV4-1 and TRBJ2-7; 10 bases line up with TRBD1. Germline loops: CDR1 MGHRA, CDR2 YSYEKL. The CDR3 is 15 residues long. The ends lost 0 bases at V and 12 bases at J; junction bases unmatched: 11.

V is TRBV6-5 and J is TRBJ2-3; D tentatively reads TRBD1 or TRBD2 (5 bases each). Germline V CDR1 and CDR2: MNHEY, SVGAGI. This CDR3 spans 15 amino acids. The V and J ends lost 6 bases and 3 bases respectively, with 16 bases between them. The CDR3 is CASSDSGQLTDTQYF. The CDR3 DNA follows: TGTGCCAGCAGCGACTCGGGGCAGTTGACAGATACGCAGTATTTT.

This clonotype was recorded a few times. The chain joins TRBV7-9 to TRBJ1-2; D not resolved. Germline V lookup: CDR1 SEHNR, CDR2 FQNEAQ (reference sequence). The CDR3 totals 13 residues. Trimming cost V 1 base and J 4 bases, with 7 bases left between them. CDR3 nucleotide sequence: TGTGCCAGCAGCTTAGTCTCGGGCTATGGCTACACCTTC. Translating it yields CASSLVSGYGYTF.

The V call is TRBV20-1, the J call TRBJ2-5, with a possible D match to TRBD1 (5 bases). V was pared by 3 bases and J by 9 bases, with 20 bases between. The CDR3 is 14 residues long. The V gene's germline CDR1 is DFQATT and CDR2 SNEGSKA (reference sequence). The CDR3 region is CSASGIWGQGSQYF. The CDR3 nucleotides read TGCAGTGCTAGTGGCATTTGGGGCCAGGGCTCCCAGTACTTC.

The rearrangement links TRBV28 to TRBJ2-3, with 15 bases matching TRBD2. The CDR3 extends over 18 amino acids. The germline V gene has CDR1 MDHEN and CDR2 SYDVKM. The V and J ends lost 3 bases and 2 bases, in that order; junction bases with no gene match: 6. The CDR3 loop reads CASSLGLAGGLYTDTQYF. The CDR3 nucleotides read TGTGCCAGCAGTTTGGGACTAGCGGGGGGCCTTTACACAGATACGCAGTATTTT.

The gene calls are TRBV9 and TRBJ1-1; a possible D gene is TRBD1 (6 bases). Germline V gene data show CDR1 as SGDLS and CDR2 as YYNGEE. V was clipped by 4 bases and J by 5 bases, with 15 bases between them. This CDR3 has 14 amino acids. The CDR3 protein is CASSPVLQGTEAFF. In nucleotides, the CDR3 is TGTGCCAGCAGCCCAGTTTTGCAGGGGACTGAAGCTTTCTTT.

This clonotype was counted between two and nine times. The chain has TRBV7-9 and TRBJ1-4; D ambiguous. Deletions cut 5 bases from V and 8 bases from J, with 18 bases between. Germline V lookup: CDR1 SEHNR, CDR2 FQNEAQ (reference sequence). The CDR3 totals 15 residues. CDR3 sequence: CASSPPVMDAEKLFF. CDR3 in DNA: TGTGCCAGCAGCCCCCCAGTAATGGATGCCGAAAAACTGTTTTTT.